This TCR beta chain emerged from a study of beta chain features in type 1 diabetes. Study-level background: What patients shared with healthy donors was a similar profile of age, gender and cell yields. Study results and caveats: Patients with type 1 diabetes carried fewer insertions and had more deletions at their VDJ junctions. It was possible that PCR favored shorter templates, equally so in patients and controls.

Only a few counts were recorded for this clone. Its specificity is unknown. TCRB transcripts that were expressed got sequenced, as all of the isolated RNA had been reverse transcribed. Assay: immunoSEQ multiplex PCR; the TCRdb copy retains only in-frame clones and omits some. Of 310,000 or so clones listed, less than 10% are singletons. CDR3 size: 15 residues. Trimming took 0 bases from V and 9 from J, leaving 15 bases between them. The germline gives CDR1 LGHNA, CDR2 YSLEER. The clonotype comes from a woman aged 18-30 years in good health. What was sequenced was central memory CD4+ T cells from blood. The chain carries TRBV4-3 and TRBJ2-1; D not certain. In DNA, the CDR3 is TGCGCCAGCAGCCAAGATTTGCCGAGTAGGCTTGAGCAGTTCTTC. It yields the protein CASSQDLPSRLEQFF.